These 26 T cell receptor beta chains were sequenced from one sample in a study of CD8+ T cells in alopecia areata. Treatment denoted: oral pan-JAK inhibitor, 5-10 mg twice daily. Reverse transcribed after extraction, RNA yielded cDNA as the sequencing template. Assay used: immunoSEQ multiplex PCR; TCRdb lists only in-frame clones, some missing. Seen here are some 190,000 clones, around 60% observed once, and the top ten hold about 1.3%. Sample: CD4+ T cells sorted from blood, taken at approximately week 49, from a patient treated with tofacitinib. Receptor source: a human donor with alopecia areata.

The rearrangement uses TRBV4-3 and TRBJ2-5; possible D gene TRBD2, 6 bases. Germline V gene sequence: CDR1 LGHNA, CDR2 YSLEER. Trimming shortened V by 0 bases and J by 4 bases, and 12 bases separated the two germline ends. This CDR3 comprises 15 residues. The CDR3 loop is CASSQDRGGRETQYF. CDR3 DNA sequence: TGCGCCAGCAGCCAAGATCGGGGAGGTAGAGAGACCCAGTACTTC.

This chain connects TRBV14 to TRBJ2-1, with TRBD1 as a possible D gene (6 bases). This CDR3 comprises 13 residues. Per the germline V gene, CDR1 is SGHDN and CDR2 is FVKESK. The V end was cut by 3 bases, the J end by 9 bases, with 12 bases between. CDR3 in amino acids: CASSQRRGGEQFF. The CDR3 DNA reads as TGTGCCAGCAGCCAGCGGCGAGGGGGTGAGCAGTTCTTC.

Comment on this clone: It may be a read error: a sequence one base away is much more abundant. The chain carries TRBV11-2 and TRBJ1-1; no reliable D call. CDR1 is SGHAT, CDR2 FQNNGV, per germline. The CDR3 loop spans 11 amino acids. V was pared by 5 bases and J by 2 bases, with 3 bases between. CDR3 amino acids: CASSLNTEAFF. The DNA for the CDR3 is TGTGCCAGCAGCCTTAACACTGAAGCTTTCTTT.

The genes are TRBV29-1 and TRBJ1-1; no reliable D call. V lost 3 bases and J lost 1, with 9 bases in between. From germline, CDR1 is SQVTM and CDR2 ANQGSEA. CDR3 length: 13 residues. The CDR3 region is CSVDGQRNTEAFF. CDR3 sequence (DNA): TGCAGCGTTGATGGCCAAAGGAACACTGAAGCTTTCTTT.

The chain uses TRBV12-5 and TRBJ1-2, with 7 bases aligning to TRBD1. The ends lost 0 bases at V and 4 bases at J; junction bases unmatched: 2. This CDR3 has 14 amino acids. CDR1 and CDR2 (germline): LGHNT, FRNRAP. This CDR3 is CASGLVAGGYGYTF. Written as DNA, the CDR3 is TGTGCTAGTGGTTTGGTGGCAGGGGGCTATGGCTACACCTTC.

The chain links TRBV7-2 to TRBJ2-1; TRBD2 agrees at 8 bases. The CDR3 sequence is 15 residues long. Germline lookup yields CDR1 SGHTA and CDR2 FQGNSA. The ends lost 2 bases at V and 6 bases at J; junction bases unmatched: 6. CDR3 loop: CASSLTAGGLNEQFF. DNA for the CDR3: TGTGCCAGCAGCTTAACGGCGGGGGGCCTCAATGAGCAGTTCTTC.

The chain employs TRBV25-1 and TRBJ2-3, with D perhaps matching TRBD2 (5 bases). The CDR3 spans 14 residues. The germline gives CDR1 MGHDK, CDR2 SYGVNS. Between the trimmed V and J ends, which lost 3 bases and 2 bases, there was a span of 9 bases. In nucleotides, the CDR3 is TGTGCCAGCAGTGATCGACTACTCACAGATACGCAGTATTTT. Residues: CASSDRLLTDTQYF.

This chain connects TRBV15 to TRBJ1-6; the D gene is possibly TRBD1 (5 bases). CDR3 size: 12 residues. Germline CDR1 LNHNV, CDR2 YYDKDF (reference sequence). Trimming removed 3 bases from V and 11 bases from J, with 8 bases in between. CDR3 DNA sequence: TGTGCCACCAGCAGGCAGGGTGCACCCCTCCACTTT. This sequence encodes CATSRQGAPLHF.

V usage is TRBV10-3 and J usage is TRBJ2-7; D is possibly TRBD1 (6 bases). V was shortened by 10 bases and J by 1 base, with 11 bases between the two germline ends. The CDR3 spans 12 residues. Germline V CDR1 and CDR2: ENHRY, SYGVKD. For the CDR3, the DNA is TGTGCCACTGAGACAGGATCCTACGAGCAGTACTTC. Translated, it gives CATETGSYEQYF.

This sequence joins TRBV4-1 and TRBJ1-2, with TRBD1 matching over 7 bases. CDR1 is MGHRA, CDR2 YSYEKL, per germline. Trimming cost V 4 bases and J 5 bases; bases outside gene matches: 10. The CDR3 is made up of 15 amino acids. CDR3: CASSPSTGVYYGYTF. The CDR3 DNA follows: TGCGCCAGCAGCCCAAGTACAGGGGTTTATTATGGCTACACCTTC.

The chain links TRBV9 to TRBJ1-3; TRBD1 agrees at 7 bases. Germline loops: CDR1 SGDLS, CDR2 YYNGEE. The CDR3 is 15 amino acids. Trimming took 0 bases from V and 0 from J; bases not matched to a gene: 0. CDR3 DNA sequence: TGTGCCAGCAGCGTAGGACAGGGCTCTGGAAACACCATATATTTT. It encodes CASSVGQGSGNTIYF.

This chain joins TRBV7-2 and TRBJ2-1; the match to TRBD2 covers 9 bases. Trimming removed 2 bases from V and 8 bases from J; junction bases left unmatched: 7. This CDR3 has 15 amino acids. Germline V gives CDR1 SGHTA, CDR2 FQGNSA. CDR3 protein: CASSLRRSGGHEQFF. The DNA of the CDR3 is TGTGCCAGCAGCTTACGGCGTAGCGGGGGCCATGAGCAGTTCTTC.

This clone was observed a few times. The V call is TRBV29-1, the J call TRBJ1-1, with 7 bases that match TRBD1. J gave up 2 bases and V 1 base, and 7 bases lay outside the gene matches. The CDR3 has 15 amino acids. Germline values: CDR1 SQVTM, CDR2 ANQGSEA. The DNA of the CDR3 is TGCAGCGTTGAAGTGCCAGGGGGAGGAAACACTGAAGCTTTCTTT. It yields the protein CSVEVPGGGNTEAFF. Based on the CDR3 plus reference TRBV29-1 and TRBJ1-1, the full variable domain is SAVISQKPSRDICQRGTSLTIQCQVDSQVTMMFWYRQQPGQSLTLIATANQGSEATYESGFVIDKFPISRPNLTFSTLTVSNMSPEDSSIYLCSVEVPGGGNTEAFFGQGTRLTVV.

The chain joins TRBV2 to TRBJ1-2; D remains unclear. V lost 8 bases and J lost 2, with 15 bases in between. This CDR3 has 14 amino acids. Germline CDR1 SNHLY, CDR2 FYNNEI. CDR3 nucleotide sequence: TGTGCCAGCGGAAAGGGCGCGAGCAACTATGGCTACACCTTC. Protein product: CASGKGASNYGYTF.

The sample holds one count of this clone. The chain couples TRBV4-3 to TRBJ2-5; D unresolved. The germline V and J ends were trimmed by 0 bases and 5 bases, with 7 bases remaining between them. This CDR3 has 13 residues. Germline loops: CDR1 LGHNA, CDR2 YSLEER. The CDR3 sequence is CASSQDLRETQYF. DNA of the CDR3: TGCGCCAGCAGCCAAGATTTGAGGGAGACCCAGTACTTC.

This clone was counted between two and nine times. The chain links TRBV29-1 to TRBJ1-1; maybe TRBD1 (6 bases). Between the trimmed V and J ends, which lost 1 base and 4 bases, there was a span of 13 bases. Germline V lookup: CDR1 SQVTM, CDR2 ANQGSEA. CDR3 length: 14 amino acids. CDR3 sequence reads: CSVEGIGGSTEAFF. The DNA for the CDR3 is TGCAGCGTTGAAGGAATAGGGGGGTCCACTGAAGCTTTCTTT.

The V gene is TRBV20-1, the J gene TRBJ2-1; D possibly corresponds to TRBD2 (5 bases). The CDR3 runs to 11 residues. Trimming cost V 6 bases and J 14 bases, with 17 bases left between them. CDR1 is DFQATT, CDR2 SNEGSKA, per germline (reference sequence). The DNA for the CDR3 is TGCAGTGCCCTGACTCCTCTCGGGGAGTTCTTC. It yields the protein CSALTPLGEFF.

This rearrangement joins TRBV14 to TRBJ1-2, with D maybe TRBD1 (5 bases). CDR1 is SGHDN, CDR2 FVKESK, per germline. Trimming took 7 bases from V and 7 from J, leaving 16 bases between them. The CDR3 consists of 13 residues. CDR3 in amino acids: CASNPGVGGGYTF. Written as DNA, the CDR3 is TGTGCCAGCAACCCCGGAGTTGGGGGTGGCTACACCTTC. The whole variable domain, remainder taken from reference TRBV14 and TRBJ1-2, is EAGVTQFPSHSVIEKGQTVTLRCDPISGHDNLYWYRRVMGKEIKFLLHFVKESKQDESGMPNNRFLAERTGGTYSTLKVQPAELEDSGVYFCASNPGVGGGYTFGSGTRLTVV.

The genes are TRBV29-1 and TRBJ2-1; D is possibly TRBD1 (6 bases). Germline lookup yields CDR1 SQVTM and CDR2 ANQGSEA. V gave up 7 bases and J gave up 0 bases, with 19 bases separating them. The CDR3 runs to 16 residues. Here the CDR3 DNA reads TGCAGCGGGACCGGGACACCGCCGAGCTCCTACAATGAGCAGTTCTTC. It yields the protein CSGTGTPPSSYNEQFF.

This clone was recorded a few times. The rearrangement joins TRBV4-3 to TRBJ2-2, with a weak D call TRBD2 (6 bases). This CDR3 is 14 amino acids long. Trimming pared 5 bases from V and 5 bases from J, leaving 12 bases between. Germline V lookup: CDR1 LGHNA, CDR2 YSLEER. CDR3 sequence reads: CASSGGRRTGELFF. The CDR3 DNA follows: TGCGCCAGCAGCGGAGGGCGGAGGACCGGGGAGCTGTTTTTT.

The CDR3 DNA is TGTGCCAGCAGCCAGGATACAGGGGACATTCAGTACTTC. This translates into CASSQDTGDIQYF. The genes are TRBV14 and TRBJ2-4; TRBD1 matches at 7 bases. The germline V gene has CDR1 SGHDN and CDR2 FVKESK. The CDR3 loop spans 13 amino acids. V was pared by 3 bases and J by 8 bases, with 4 bases of the junction left unmatched.

The rearrangement joins TRBV29-1 to TRBJ2-3; tentative D call: TRBD2 (5 bases). V was clipped by 6 bases and J by 2 bases, with 15 bases between them. Germline lookup yields CDR1 SQVTM and CDR2 ANQGSEA. The CDR3 loop spans 14 amino acids. CDR3 nucleotides: TGCAGCGTCCTGGACTCGTTAAACACAGATACGCAGTATTTT. Its protein is CSVLDSLNTDTQYF.

This clone came up a few times. This sequence joins TRBV29-1 and TRBJ1-2; 7 bases are shared with TRBD1. CDR3 length equals 13 residues. Germline assignment: CDR1 SQVTM and CDR2 ANQGSEA. J lost 1 base, V lost 6 bases, and 5 bases had no gene match. The CDR3 DNA reads TGCAGCGTCCGGACAGGAATTAACTATGGCTACACCTTC. Amino acids: CSVRTGINYGYTF.

The chain joins TRBV4-3 to TRBJ2-4, with D maybe TRBD2 (6 bases). The length of the CDR3 is 17 residues. The V end was cut by 0 bases, the J end by 5 bases, with 17 bases between. CDR1 is LGHNA, CDR2 YSLEER, per germline. This CDR3 reads CASSQDREGGAENIQYF. Here the CDR3 DNA reads TGCGCCAGCAGCCAAGATCGAGAGGGCGGGGCGGAAAACATTCAGTACTTC.

The chain is built from TRBV29-1 and TRBJ1-1, with unresolved D. Trimming took off 8 bases at V and 4 bases at J, with 14 bases between the two ends. This CDR3 is built from 12 residues. Germline CDR1 SQVTM, CDR2 ANQGSEA. The DNA of the CDR3 is TGCAGCTCCGAAACTTTGGGCACTGAAGCTTTCTTT. This translates into CSSETLGTEAFF.

The V call is TRBV25-1, the J call TRBJ1-3; TRBD1 matches at 9 bases. The CDR3 totals 15 residues. With 0 bases clipped from V and 8 bases from J, the junction kept 5 bases outside the gene matches. Germline assignment: CDR1 MGHDK and CDR2 SYGVNS. The CDR3 protein is CASSEYPGQGDTIYF. DNA for the CDR3: TGTGCCAGCAGTGAATACCCGGGACAGGGTGACACCATATATTTT.